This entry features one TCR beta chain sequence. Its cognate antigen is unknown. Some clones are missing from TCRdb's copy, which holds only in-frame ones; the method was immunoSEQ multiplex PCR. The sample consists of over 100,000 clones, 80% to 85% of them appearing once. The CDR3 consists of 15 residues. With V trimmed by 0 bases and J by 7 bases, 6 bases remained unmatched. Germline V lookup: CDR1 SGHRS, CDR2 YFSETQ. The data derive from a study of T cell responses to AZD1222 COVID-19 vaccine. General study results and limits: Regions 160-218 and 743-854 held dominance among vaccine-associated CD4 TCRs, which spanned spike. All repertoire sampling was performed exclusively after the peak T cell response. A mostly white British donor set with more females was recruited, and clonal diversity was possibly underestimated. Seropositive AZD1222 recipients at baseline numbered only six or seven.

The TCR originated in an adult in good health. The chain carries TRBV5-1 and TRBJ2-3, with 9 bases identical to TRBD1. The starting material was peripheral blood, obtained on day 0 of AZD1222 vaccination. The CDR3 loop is CASSLGGTGRYTQYF. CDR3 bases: TGCGCCAGCAGCTTGGGTGGGACAGGGAGGTATACGCAGTATTTT.